This T cell receptor (beta chain) came from a study of technical replicates of blood from a few donors. Sequencing used immunoSEQ multiplex PCR; TCRdb keeps in-frame clones, though not all of them. The sample records tens of thousands of clones, 91% being singletons. The length of the CDR3 is 16 residues. J was trimmed by 2 bases and V by 3 bases; bases with no gene match: 7. Per germline, CDR1 SGDLS and CDR2 YYNGEE. A few counts support this clone. This TCR was sampled from a human donor in good health. Sequencing was done on a sample of T cells isolated from PBMCs. This chain connects TRBV9 to TRBJ1-4; 7 nucleotides line up with TRBD1. The CDR3 coding sequence is TGTGCCAGCAGCGCCAGGGGGAAGGGGACTAATGAAAAACTGTTTTTT. Its protein product is CASSARGKGTNEKLFF.